These 16 T cell receptor beta chains originate from one sample sequenced in a study of T cells in Graves' hyperthyroidism and ophthalmopathy. RNA transcripts gave rise to amplified TCR beta CDR3 regions. The TCR CDR3 first-round RT-PCR relied on the HTBI primer set. TCRdb re-called the multiplex PCR reads with MiXCR, one entry per CDR3 protein. The repertoire consists of 300,000 to 450,000 distinct CDR3 sequences, with 15% to 20% occurring once and the leading ten covering roughly 16%. Sequenced material: blood. The receptors were sampled from a woman between 35 and 50 years old with Graves' ophthalmopathy.

The sample holds many counts of this clonotype. This sequence joins TRBV7-2 and TRBJ2-7; TRBD2 aligns across 15 bases. The V gene's germline CDR1 is SGHTA and CDR2 FQGNSA. This CDR3 is built from 14 residues. V lost 4 bases to trimming and J lost 7 bases; unmatched junction nucleotides: 2. Written as DNA, the CDR3 is TGTGCCAGCAGCTGGACTAGCGGGAGGGTTGAGCAGTACTTC. As protein: CASSWTSGRVEQYF.

The chain joins TRBV29-1 to TRBJ2-7; TRBD2 agrees at 8 bases. The CDR3 length is 13 residues. CDR1 and CDR2 (germline): SQVTM, ANQGSEA. Germline trimming cut 7 bases from V and 3 bases from J; bases unmatched to any gene: 8. The CDR3 loop reads CSARPGGHYEQYF. The CDR3 nucleotides read TGCAGCGCCCGACCGGGGGGGCACTACGAGCAGTACTTC.

This clonotype was seen ten or more times. The chain couples TRBV9 to TRBJ1-5; D gene unclear. CDR1 and CDR2 from the germline V gene are SGDLS and YYNGEE. The CDR3 extends over 14 amino acids. V dropped 0 bases and J dropped 4 bases, with 8 bases sitting between them. The CDR3, as DNA: TGTGCCAGCAGCGTAGCAGGAGTTAATCAGCCCCAGCATTTT. Encoded protein: CASSVAGVNQPQHF.

This clonotype has a count of ten or more. A much larger clone differs from this one at a single base, so this may be a read error. V gene TRBV12-3 or TRBV12-4 combines with J gene TRBJ1-1; D ambiguous. The CDR3 runs to 16 residues. The CDR3 DNA is TGTGCCAGCAGTTTTCTTTCGCTCGGTTCAAACACTGAAGCTTGCTTT. Translating it yields CASSFLSLGSNTEACF.

The chain couples TRBV30 to TRBJ2-5, with D maybe TRBD1 (5 bases). CDR3 length: 13 residues. V was clipped by 3 bases and J by 7 bases, with 15 bases between them. Germline V gene sequence: CDR1 GTSNPN, CDR2 SVGIG (reference sequence). The CDR3 bases are TGTGCCTGGAGGCGACTGACGCAGGGGACCCAGTACTTC. It translates to CAWRRLTQGTQYF.

This clonotype was found many times. The rearrangement uses TRBV9 and TRBJ1-1, with D unclear. Germline CDR1 SGDLS, CDR2 YYNGEE. The CDR3 is 13 residues long. Trimming removed 4 bases at V and 2 bases at J, with 9 bases between. CDR3: CASSFHTNTEAFF. The CDR3 DNA reads as TGTGCCAGCAGCTTTCACACTAACACTGAAGCTTTCTTT.

The table lists this clonotype with many counts. V is TRBV6-1 and J is TRBJ2-4; D call uncertain. CDR3 length: 14 amino acids. CDR1 is MNHNS and CDR2 is SASEGT in the germline V gene. With 0 bases removed from V and 0 bases from J, the gap between germline ends came to 3 bases. In nucleotides, the CDR3 is TGTGCCAGCAGTGAAGCGGTAGCCAAAAACATTCAGTACTTC. Protein: CASSEAVAKNIQYF.

The chain uses TRBV4-1 and TRBJ1-1; TRBD1 aligns across 7 bases. Per germline, CDR1 MGHRA and CDR2 YSYEKL. V shed 5 bases, J shed 8 bases, and the junction held 17 bases outside the gene matches. This CDR3 comprises 16 residues. For the CDR3, the DNA is TGCGCCAGCAGCAAAGCCTCCGGGACAGCAAACGGGGAAGCTTTCTTT. The encoded protein is CASSKASGTANGEAFF.

This clonotype appeared many times. The J gene is TRBJ2-7, the V gene TRBV11-2; TRBD2 matches at 8 bases. The CDR3 has 16 amino acids. Germline V CDR1 and CDR2: SGHAT, FQNNGV. The V and J ends lost 3 bases and 2 bases, in that order; junction bases with no gene match: 9. The CDR3 DNA reads TGTGCCAGCAGCTTCCCGCGGGAGGTCCTTCCCTACGAGCAGTACTTC. It specifies CASSFPREVLPYEQYF.

This clonotype was found a few times. The CDR3 protein is CASVGGRGAFF. For the CDR3, the DNA is TGTGCCAGCGTGGGGGGGCGTGGAGCTTTCTTT. The chain couples TRBV3-1 to TRBJ1-1, with a weak D call TRBD1 (6 bases). Trimming pared 8 bases from V and 10 bases from J, leaving 14 bases between. The CDR3 extends over 11 amino acids. The germline V gene has CDR1 LGHDT and CDR2 YNNKEL (reference sequence).

This clonotype was detected many times. Being one base from a much bigger clone, this may be a read error. This chain connects TRBV28 to TRBJ2-7, with D possibly matching TRBD2 (6 bases). Trimming removed 5 bases from V and 7 bases from J, with 18 bases in between. Per the germline V gene, CDR1 is MDHEN and CDR2 is SYDVKM. The CDR3 extends over 14 amino acids. The CDR3 DNA reads TGTGCCAGCAGTGCTTACCGGGACTTCGAAGAGCAGTACTTC. Encoded protein: CASSAYRDFEEQYF.

This clonotype was counted ten times or more. V is TRBV12-3 or TRBV12-4 and J is TRBJ1-5; TRBD1 matches at 9 bases. The CDR3 length is 13 residues. The V segment lost 6 bases and the J segment 7 bases; nucleotides outside the gene matches: 4. The CDR3, as DNA: TGTGCCAGCAGGACAGGGGGGAGACAGCCCCAGCATTTT. This gives the protein CASRTGGRQPQHF.

The table lists this clonotype with many counts. A much larger clone differs by one base, so this may be a read error. V and J are TRBV6-5 and TRBJ1-1, with unresolved D. CDR1 is MNHEY, CDR2 SVGAGI, per germline. V was trimmed by 2 bases and J by 4 bases, leaving 20 bases between them. CDR3 size: 17 residues. CDR3 sequence reads: CASSYTRAARSGTEAFF. The CDR3 DNA follows: TGTGCCAGCAGTTACACCCGGGCAGCCCGTAGTGGCACTGAAGCTTTCTTT.

In its sample, this clonotype was seen many times. The chain couples TRBV6-1 to TRBJ1-5, with D unclear. Looked up from germline, CDR1 is MNHNS and CDR2 is SASEGT. The CDR3 has 14 residues. Trimming left V 0 bases short and J 3 bases short, with 6 bases between. The CDR3 DNA sequence: TGTGCCAGCAGTGAAGCTAGCTACAATCAGCCCCAGCATTTT. Translated: CASSEASYNQPQHF.

Comments on this clonotype: A read error is possible here, since a much larger clone lies one base away. This chain connects TRBV5-1 to TRBJ1-1; D is unresolved. Germline values: CDR1 SGHRS, CDR2 YFSETQ. V lost 3 bases and J lost 6, with 15 bases in between. This CDR3 region has 14 residues. The CDR3 DNA reads TGCGCCAGCAGCTCATGGGCGGATTCCCCTGAAGCTTTCTTT. Translated, it gives CASSSWADSPEAFF.

The V and J genes are TRBV28 and TRBJ1-2, with D tentatively TRBD1 (5 bases). CDR1 is MDHEN and CDR2 is SYDVKM in the germline V gene. The germline V and J ends were trimmed by 5 bases and 4 bases, with 11 bases remaining between them. The CDR3 spans 13 residues. The CDR3 region has the DNA TGTGCCAGCAGTGTCCAGGGCCCCTATGGCTACACCTTC. This gives the protein CASSVQGPYGYTF.